This T cell receptor beta chain was captured in a study of tumor and adjacent non-tumor tissue in lung cancer. The overall study: Histology: 12 adenocarcinoma, a couple of squamous cell carcinoma, 1 small cell lung cancer.

Per germline, CDR1 DFQATT and CDR2 SNEGSKA (reference sequence). The CDR3 contains 15 residues. Trimming cost V 6 bases and J 0 bases, with 18 bases left between them. The study's findings and limits: TCR diversity was significantly greater in tumor than normal lung tissue.

This sample's RNA came from whole unsorted tissue. This clonotype was seen a handful of times. Its antigen remains unidentified. A modified ARM-PCR protocol with three rounds of nested PCR amplified TCRbeta. In TCRdb, the multiplex PCR reads were re-called with MiXCR into one record per CDR3 protein. The table has 200,000 to 250,000 distinct CDR3 sequences, about 76% seen once. The sequencing sample was made of lung tumor tissue. The receptor's source is a man in his fifties or sixties with non-small cell lung cancer. The V call is TRBV20-1, the J call TRBJ2-7; D is perhaps TRBD2 (6 bases). Here the CDR3 reads CSALGGRTASYEQYF. The CDR3 DNA reads TGCAGTGCCTTAGGAGGGAGGACTGCCTCCTACGAGCAGTACTTC.